Reported below is one T cell receptor beta chain. This sample stems from a study of blood T cell repertoires in COVID-19. Trimming took 1 base from V and 4 from J; bases not matched to a gene: 4. This CDR3 has 15 amino acids. CDR1 and CDR2 (germline): SGHTA, FQGTGA. The table came from immunoSEQ multiplex PCR; TCRdb's copy has only in-frame clones and leaves some out. This sample yields around 190,000 clones, of which 76% are seen a single time; approximately 9% belongs to the top ten. The sequenced sample consisted of peripheral blood. The TCR comes from a woman in her 50s with active or convalescent COVID-19. The V gene is TRBV7-3, the J gene TRBJ1-3, with 7 bases aligning to TRBD1. The CDR3 loop reads CASSLRPGGGNTIYF. DNA of the CDR3: TGTGCCAGCAGCTTAAGGCCAGGGGGAGGAAACACCATATATTTT. The full variable domain, with the rest looked up from reference TRBV7-3 and TRBJ1-3, is GAGVSQTPSNKVTEKGKYVELRCDPISGHTALYWYRQSLGQGPEFLIYFQGTGAADDSGLPNDRFFAVRPEGSVSTLKIQRTERGDSAVYLCASSLRPGGGNTIYFGEGSWLTVV.